The sequence of this T cell receptor (beta chain) was determined in a study of CD8 T cells in ankylosing spondylitis. Germline CDR1 reads KGHDR; CDR2 reads SFDVKD. This CDR3 region has 14 residues. V was pared by 5 bases and J by 8 bases, with 15 bases between. TCRdb processed the 5' RACE reads anew with MiXCR; each CDR3 protein has one entry. The sample gives about 160,000 distinct CDR3 sequences, 15% to 20% of which show up once; about 8.3% is in the top ten. This sequence was found in a male donor with ankylosing spondylitis or in good health (not recorded which). The J gene is TRBJ2-1, the V gene TRBV24-1; D uncertain. Material: blood, either unsorted or a sorted T cell fraction (not recorded which). This CDR3 reads CATSALDQSDEQFF. The CDR3 region has the DNA TGTGCCACCAGTGCCCTAGATCAGTCTGATGAGCAGTTCTTC.